These 16 T cell receptor beta chains share one sample of origin, sequenced in a study of T cells in Graves' hyperthyroidism and ophthalmopathy. Amplified regions were TCR beta CDR3 sequences from RNA transcripts. With the HTBI primer set, the TCR CDR3 went through a first round of RT-PCR. TCRdb independently ran MiXCR on the multiplex PCR reads; one entry per CDR3 protein. The table has a few hundred thousand distinct CDR3 sequences, about 15% seen once; the top ten hold under 8%. The sequenced sample was blood. Source of these receptors: a woman in her twenties or thirties with Graves' hyperthyroidism.

The chain couples TRBV12-3 or TRBV12-4 to TRBJ1-1; 10 bases are shared with TRBD1. This CDR3 comprises 17 residues. Trimming cost V 5 bases and J 5 bases; bases outside gene matches: 14. The CDR3 spells CASSKRTGGRLDTEAFF. The CDR3, as DNA: TGTGCCAGCAGTAAGAGGACAGGGGGTCGGTTGGATACTGAAGCTTTCTTT.

This clonotype was found many times. V and J are TRBV29-1 and TRBJ1-1, with 10 positions matching TRBD1. CDR1 is SQVTM and CDR2 is ANQGSEA in the germline V gene. This CDR3 comprises 15 residues. J was trimmed by 4 bases and V by 2 bases; bases with no gene match: 7. The CDR3 reads CSVELWDRGGTEAFF. The CDR3 DNA reads as TGCAGCGTTGAACTATGGGACAGGGGAGGCACTGAAGCTTTCTTT.

The chain has TRBV7-4 and TRBJ1-1; TRBD1 might be the D (5 bases). There are 15 residues in the CDR3. Trimming left V 7 bases short and J 0 bases short, with 15 bases between. CDR1 and CDR2 (germline): SGHVT, SQSDAQ. CDR3 coding DNA: TGTGCCAGCATTATACGACAGACCCTGAACACTGAAGCTTTCTTT. Amino acids: CASIIRQTLNTEAFF.

There are many counts of this clonotype. The CDR3 is CASSSGTSGHTGELFF. The CDR3 DNA is TGTGCCAGCAGTTCCGGGACTAGCGGTCACACCGGGGAGCTGTTTTTT. This chain links TRBV6-4 with TRBJ2-2, with 11 bases matching TRBD2. The CDR3 covers 16 residues. Germline V gene sequence: CDR1 MRHNA, CDR2 SNTAGT. Trimming cost V 5 bases and J 3 bases; bases outside gene matches: 5.

At least ten counts were recorded for this clonotype. The chain links TRBV12-3 or TRBV12-4 to TRBJ2-7; 7 nucleotides agree with TRBD2. J lost 3 bases, V lost 1 base, and 12 bases had no gene match. This CDR3 contains 17 residues. The CDR3 reads CASSLVVRRELNYEQYF. The DNA for the CDR3 is TGTGCCAGCAGTTTAGTAGTCAGGCGGGAGCTAAACTACGAGCAGTACTTC.

There are many counts of this clonotype. This chain uses TRBV4-1 with TRBJ2-5; D ambiguous. Looked up from germline, CDR1 is MGHRA and CDR2 is YSYEKL. Trimming pared 3 bases from V and 2 bases from J, leaving 10 bases between. CDR3 length: 14 residues. CDR3 sequence reads: CASSHYLAQETQYF. CDR3 sequence (DNA): TGCGCCAGCAGCCACTACTTAGCACAAGAGACCCAGTACTTC.

This clonotype appeared many times. The chain links TRBV20-1 to TRBJ2-5; the D gene could be TRBD1 or TRBD2 (5 bases each). V lost 5 bases to trimming and J lost 5 bases, with 15 bases between them. This CDR3 spans 13 amino acids. The germline gives CDR1 DFQATT, CDR2 SNEGSKA (reference sequence). The CDR3 sequence is CSAGTTRVETQYF. In DNA, the CDR3 is TGCAGTGCTGGGACCACCAGGGTTGAGACCCAGTACTTC.

This clonotype was detected many times. The chain couples TRBV20-1 to TRBJ2-5; 13 bases fit TRBD2. V dropped 5 bases and J dropped 4; count of bases not matched to a gene: 7. The CDR3 has 15 amino acids. Germline CDR1 DFQATT, CDR2 SNEGSKA (reference sequence). CDR3 in DNA: TGCAGTGCTGGACTAGCGGGAGTTGTTCGAGAGACCCAGTACTTC. Translation gives CSAGLAGVVRETQYF.

This clonotype was counted at least ten times. The DNA of the CDR3 is TGTGCCAGCAGTCTCGACAGCCTCCGCCAGTACGAGCAGTACTTC. As protein: CASSLDSLRQYEQYF. V and J are TRBV12-3 or TRBV12-4 and TRBJ2-7; possibly TRBD1 for D (5 bases). The CDR3 is 15 amino acids. The V end was cut by 5 bases, the J end by 4 bases, with 18 bases between.

J is TRBJ1-2 and V is TRBV13; weak D call: TRBD1 (5 bases). The CDR3 length is 14 residues. Looked up from germline, CDR1 is PRHDT and CDR2 is FYEKMQ (reference sequence). Trimming left V 5 bases short and J 6 bases short, with 16 bases between. As DNA, the CDR3 is TGTGCCAGCAGCCAGACTCCGGTGGGGGATGGCTACACCTTC. Protein sequence: CASSQTPVGDGYTF.

V gene TRBV10-2 combines with J gene TRBJ2-1, with TRBD2 matching 10 bases. Unmatched junction bases numbered 4, after V lost 5 bases and J lost 6 bases. Germline V CDR1 and CDR2: WSHSY, SAAADI. The length of the CDR3 is 14 residues. The CDR3 loop reads CASSSGRARNEQFF. The CDR3 DNA reads as TGCGCCAGCAGTAGCGGGAGGGCCCGCAATGAGCAGTTCTTC.

This clonotype showed up many times. This chain connects TRBV6-2 or TRBV6-3 to TRBJ2-7, with 8 bases that match TRBD2. This CDR3 comprises 15 residues. The germline V gene encodes CDR1 MNHEY and CDR2 SVGEGT. Trimming cost V 0 bases and J 3 bases; bases outside gene matches: 4. CDR3 loop: CASSYSGSGIYEQYF. CDR3 DNA: TGTGCCAGCAGTTACTCGGGTAGCGGGATCTACGAGCAGTACTTC.

This clonotype was seen at least ten times. The V and J genes are TRBV28 and TRBJ1-1; the D gene is possibly TRBD1 (5 bases). The CDR3 has 15 amino acids. V dropped 5 bases and J dropped 4 bases, with 17 bases sitting between them. Germline CDR1 reads MDHEN; CDR2 reads SYDVKM. The CDR3: CASSALGGVGTEAFF. The CDR3 DNA reads TGTGCCAGCAGTGCCCTTGGGGGAGTTGGCACTGAAGCTTTCTTT.

This clonotype occurred once. CDR3 sequence reads: CASSLRGTISYNEQFF. The CDR3 DNA reads TGTGCCAGCAGCCTTCGCGGGACAATATCCTACAATGAGCAGTTCTTC. The chain uses TRBV14 and TRBJ2-1; D possibly uses TRBD1 or TRBD2 (6 bases each). Between the trimmed V and J ends, which lost 4 bases and 1 base, there was a span of 14 bases. The germline V gene has CDR1 SGHDN and CDR2 FVKESK. The length of the CDR3 is 16 residues.

This clonotype occurred a few times. The chain uses TRBV20-1 and TRBJ1-3; 10 bases fit TRBD1. The CDR3 has 13 amino acids. V lost 6 bases to trimming and J lost 4 bases; unmatched junction nucleotides: 3. In germline, CDR1 is DFQATT, CDR2 SNEGSKA (reference sequence). The CDR3: CSARQGAGNTIYF. CDR3 nucleotides: TGCAGTGCAAGACAGGGGGCCGGAAACACCATATATTTT.

The genes are TRBV6-2 or TRBV6-3 and TRBJ2-4; D might be TRBD2 (5 bases). Trimming left V 4 bases short and J 11 bases short, with 24 bases between. This CDR3 is built from 16 residues. Germline V lookup: CDR1 MNHEY, CDR2 SVGEGT. The CDR3 spells CASSSVHYGGNYVQYF. In DNA form, the CDR3 reads TGTGCCAGCAGTTCTGTCCACTACGGAGGAAATTACGTTCAGTACTTC.